This T cell receptor beta chain was captured in a study of blood T cell repertoires in COVID-19. The data were produced by immunoSEQ multiplex PCR, yet TCRdb's version contains in-frame clones alone and is incomplete. The data show about 21,000 clones, with 80% to 90% seen just once and under 20% held by the top ten. Sequencing was performed on peripheral blood. All receptors derive from a man aged 70 or older with active COVID-19.

The chain joins TRBV2 to TRBJ1-1; perhaps TRBD1 as D (5 bases). V was pared by 3 bases and J by 4 bases, with 9 bases between. Germline lookup yields CDR1 SNHLY and CDR2 FYNNEI. The CDR3 runs to 13 residues. CDR3 nucleotide sequence: TGTGCCAGCAGTGAGGCAGGGCCCACTGAAGCTTTCTTT. It yields the protein CASSEAGPTEAFF.